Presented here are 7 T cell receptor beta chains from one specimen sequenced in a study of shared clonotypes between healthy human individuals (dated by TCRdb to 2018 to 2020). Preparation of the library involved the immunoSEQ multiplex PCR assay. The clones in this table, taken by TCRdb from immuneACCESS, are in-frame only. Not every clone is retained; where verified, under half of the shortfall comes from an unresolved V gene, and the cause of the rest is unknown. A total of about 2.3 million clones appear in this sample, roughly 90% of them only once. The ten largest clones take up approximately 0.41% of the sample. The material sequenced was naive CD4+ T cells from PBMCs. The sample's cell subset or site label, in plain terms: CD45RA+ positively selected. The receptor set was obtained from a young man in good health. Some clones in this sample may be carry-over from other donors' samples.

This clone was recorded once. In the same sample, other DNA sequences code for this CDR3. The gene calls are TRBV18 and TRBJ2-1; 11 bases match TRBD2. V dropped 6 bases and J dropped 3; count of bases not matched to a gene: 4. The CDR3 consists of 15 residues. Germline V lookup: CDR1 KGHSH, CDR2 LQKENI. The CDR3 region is CASSPLAGGYNEQFF. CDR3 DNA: TGTGCCAGCTCTCCTCTAGCGGGAGGCTACAATGAGCAGTTCTTC.

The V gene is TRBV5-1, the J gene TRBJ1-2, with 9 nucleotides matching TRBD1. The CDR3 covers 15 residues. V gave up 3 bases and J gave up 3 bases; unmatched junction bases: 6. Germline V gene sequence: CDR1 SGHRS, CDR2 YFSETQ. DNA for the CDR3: TGCGCCAGCAGCTCCGGCGGACAGGGGCACTATGGCTACACCTTC. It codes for CASSSGGQGHYGYTF.

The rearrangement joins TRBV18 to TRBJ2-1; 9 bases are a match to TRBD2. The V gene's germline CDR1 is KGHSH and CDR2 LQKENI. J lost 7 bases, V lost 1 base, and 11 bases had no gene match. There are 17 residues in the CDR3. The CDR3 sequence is CASSPLMTSGTGNEQFF. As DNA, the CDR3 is TGTGCCAGCTCACCACTCATGACTAGCGGTACGGGGAATGAGCAGTTCTTC.

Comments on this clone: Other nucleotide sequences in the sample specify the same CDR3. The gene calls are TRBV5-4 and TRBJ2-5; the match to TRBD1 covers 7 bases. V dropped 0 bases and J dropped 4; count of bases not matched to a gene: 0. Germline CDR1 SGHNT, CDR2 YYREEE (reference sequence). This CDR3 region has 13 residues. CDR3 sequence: CASSLAGGETQYF. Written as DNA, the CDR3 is TGTGCCAGCAGCTTGGCAGGGGGAGAGACCCAGTACTTC.

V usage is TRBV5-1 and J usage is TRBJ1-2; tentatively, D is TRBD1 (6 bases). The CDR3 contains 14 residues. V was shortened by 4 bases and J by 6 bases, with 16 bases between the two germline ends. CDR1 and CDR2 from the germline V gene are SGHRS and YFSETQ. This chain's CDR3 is CASSAAQGPHGYTF. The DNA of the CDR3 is TGCGCCAGCAGCGCCGCGCAGGGGCCTCATGGCTACACCTTC.

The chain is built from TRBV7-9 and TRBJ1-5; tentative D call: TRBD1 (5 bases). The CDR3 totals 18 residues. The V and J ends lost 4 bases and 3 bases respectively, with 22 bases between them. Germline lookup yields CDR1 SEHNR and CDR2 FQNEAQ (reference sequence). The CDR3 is CASSSWGGETGPNQPQHF. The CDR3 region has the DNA TGTGCCAGCAGCTCCTGGGGGGGAGAAACCGGACCCAATCAGCCCCAGCATTTT.

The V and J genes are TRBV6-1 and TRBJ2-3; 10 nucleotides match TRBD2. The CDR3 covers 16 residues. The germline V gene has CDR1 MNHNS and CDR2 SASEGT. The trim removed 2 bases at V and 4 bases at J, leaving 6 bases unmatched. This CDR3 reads CASSELTSGRADTQYF. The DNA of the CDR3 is TGTGCCAGCAGTGAATTGACTAGCGGGCGCGCAGATACGCAGTATTTT.